The clone carrying this T cell receptor beta chain occurred a few times. The antigen remains unidentified. This sample is drawn from a study of vaccination effects on CD4 cells after COVID-19. Whole-study context: Sample collection from a couple of convalescent patients occurred 16 days and one week before vaccination.

Here immunoSEQ multiplex PCR was the method, and the copy in TCRdb shows in-frame clones only, minus some. The repertoire holds about 45,000 clones, with under 80% as singletons. In the ViraFEST assay, antigen-specific CD4+ clonotypes were identified by expansion after peptide-pool stimulation. Once cultured for approximately ten days, the cells underwent separation to obtain CD4+ T cells. PCR-confirmed SARS-CoV-2 infection occurred in the person between March and December 2020. Wells each received 2 million to 2.5 million PBMC, cultured with approximately 9 IU/ml IL-2 and around 9.8 ug/ml peptides. This material consisted of CD4+ T cells from PBMCs cultured with a peptide pool, taken before COVID-19 vaccination. The source is a human donor who had a prior SARS-CoV-2 infection.

CDR3 sequence reads: CASSPRGTSYEQYF. The CDR3 bases are TGTGCCAGCAGTCCCAGGGGGACCTCCTACGAGCAGTACTTC. The genes are TRBV6-5 and TRBJ2-7, with 7 positions matching TRBD1. CDR3 size: 14 residues. The V gene's germline CDR1 is MNHEY and CDR2 SVGAGI. V lost 5 bases to trimming and J lost 0 bases; unmatched junction nucleotides: 4.